This T cell receptor beta chain was recovered during a study of cytomegalovirus exposure and HLA in healthy donors. General study results and limits: TCR beta V segments were, for the most part, productive about 87% or about 30% of the time in an earlier analysis.

Details on this clone: Its antigen is currently unknown.

This PCR relied on a set of 60 Vbeta primers and 13 Jbeta primers. Data came from immunoSEQ multiplex PCR; TCRdb stores just in-frame clones and leaves some out. In the table there are 180,000 or so clones, roughly 80% of which are singletons. The V gene end was trimmed by 1 base and the J gene end by 13 bases; junction bases not matched to a gene: 7. From germline, CDR1 is LGHNA and CDR2 YNFKEQ. This CDR3 comprises 13 residues. The TCR was taken from a middle-aged woman in good health and CMV-seropositive. J is TRBJ2-1 and V is TRBV4-2; 7 nucleotides line up with TRBD2. The sequencing input was PBMCs. The CDR3 is CASSQARGRAQFF. The CDR3, as DNA: TGTGCCAGCAGCCAAGCTCGGGGGAGGGCCCAGTTCTTC.